This T cell receptor (beta chain) is drawn from a study of neurological immune-mediated disorders. Time point in this sample: longitudinal time-point 2. This clonotype was counted at least ten times. TCRdb itself ran the 5' RACE reads through MiXCR, one entry per CDR3 protein. In the table there are roughly 98,000 distinct CDR3 sequences, about 12% of which are singletons. Germline V gene lookup returns CDR1 DFQATT and CDR2 SNEGSKA (reference sequence). The trim removed 3 bases at V and 4 bases at J, leaving 9 bases unmatched. This CDR3 contains 16 residues. The sequence derives from a female donor with HTLV-1-associated myelopathy (HAM/TSP). This sequence joins TRBV20-1 and TRBJ2-1; 10 nucleotides agree with TRBD2. Source material: PBMCs. DNA of the CDR3: TGCAGTGCTAGGGTTACTAGCGGGGAACTATACAATGAGCAGTTCTTC. It encodes CSARVTSGELYNEQFF.